This is a list of T cell receptor beta chains from one sample in a study of control samples from healthy donors and cancer patients. Libraries were prepared by immunoSEQ multiplex PCR; TCRdb keeps only in-frame clonotypes and omits some of them. The table lists some 110,000 clones, roughly 93% of them singletons. Material: blood. The receptor set was obtained from a man aged 25-45 years in good health. The CDR3 runs from the conserved cysteine through the conserved F or W. The D gene is left open where the match is weak. Only part of the rows carry a size: once, few, many, or a class if the clone is expanded.

abundance | len | j_gene | v_gene | d_gene | CDR3nt | CDR3aa
- | 14 | TRBJ1-1 | TRBV27 | - | TGTGCCAGCAGTTTATTCGGGGCTGGCACTGAAGCTTTCTTT | CASSLFGAGTEAFF
- | 17 | TRBJ1-3 | TRBV3-1/TRBV3-2 | - | TGTGCCAGCAGCCAAGATTTGGCGGAAGGGGTAAGAAACACCATATATTTT | CASSQDLAEGVRNTIYF
- | 14 | TRBJ1-1 | TRBV7-2 | - | TGTGCCAGCAGCTTATCGGGGGTGAACACTGAAGCTTTCTTT | CASSLSGVNTEAFF
few | 14 | TRBJ1-6 | TRBV19 | - | TGTGCCAGTAGTATGCCAGGGGATGGTTCACCCCTCCACTTT | CASSMPGDGSPLHF
- | 18 | TRBJ2-1 | TRBV5-1 | TRBD2 | TGCGCCAGCAGCAAGCTTGGGTCTAGCGGTTCCTCCTACAATGAGCAGTTCTTC | CASSKLGSSGSSYNEQFF
- | 19 | TRBJ1-3 | TRBV30 | - | TGTGCCTGGAGTAGTTCATTTGGGGACCTCGATAGCTCTGGAAACACCATATATTTT | CAWSSSFGDLDSSGNTIYF
- | 11 | TRBJ2-4 | TRBV12-3/TRBV12-4 | - | TGTGCCAGCAGTCCCCAAAACATTCAGTACTTC | CASSPQNIQYF
- | 13 | TRBJ2-1 | TRBV14 | - | TGTGCCAGCAGCCAGCAGGGGAGTGGTGAGCAGTTCTTC | CASSQQGSGEQFF
- | 16 | TRBJ2-1 | TRBV19 | TRBD2 | TGTGCCAGTAGTATAGTGGGCGGGGGGGCCAGGAATGAGCAGTTCTTC | CASSIVGGGARNEQFF
- | 14 | TRBJ1-1 | TRBV5-4 | TRBD1 | TGTGCCAGCAGCCGGGACAGGGTTGACACTGAAGCTTTCTTT | CASSRDRVDTEAFF